This T cell receptor (beta chain) comes out of a study of Ad26.COV2.S vaccination and SARS-CoV-2 variants. Treatment given: around 19 received Ad26.COV2.S at low or high dose, single or two shots; about 5 received placebo; per-sample allocation not given. Sampling happened 63 days after the first vaccine or placebo injection. Data came from immunoSEQ multiplex PCR; TCRdb stores just in-frame clones and leaves some out. This sample carries hundreds of thousands of clones, 86% of them seen once, and the ten largest clones take over 8.5%. In germline, CDR1 is MNHEY, CDR2 SMNVEV (reference sequence). Between the trimmed V and J ends, which lost 5 bases and 0 bases, there was a span of 16 bases. The CDR3 runs to 16 residues.

The sequencing used peripheral blood, collected in a trial of Ad26.COV2.S vaccine versus placebo. The V gene is TRBV27, the J gene TRBJ1-1; maybe TRBD1 (5 bases). The receptor was derived from a person aged 18 to 59 who received the Ad26.COV2.S COVID-19 vaccine or a placebo. CDR3 sequence (DNA): TGTGCCAGCAGTCCTCTCGGGGGACGGATGAACACTGAAGCTTTCTTT. This gives the protein CASSPLGGRMNTEAFF.